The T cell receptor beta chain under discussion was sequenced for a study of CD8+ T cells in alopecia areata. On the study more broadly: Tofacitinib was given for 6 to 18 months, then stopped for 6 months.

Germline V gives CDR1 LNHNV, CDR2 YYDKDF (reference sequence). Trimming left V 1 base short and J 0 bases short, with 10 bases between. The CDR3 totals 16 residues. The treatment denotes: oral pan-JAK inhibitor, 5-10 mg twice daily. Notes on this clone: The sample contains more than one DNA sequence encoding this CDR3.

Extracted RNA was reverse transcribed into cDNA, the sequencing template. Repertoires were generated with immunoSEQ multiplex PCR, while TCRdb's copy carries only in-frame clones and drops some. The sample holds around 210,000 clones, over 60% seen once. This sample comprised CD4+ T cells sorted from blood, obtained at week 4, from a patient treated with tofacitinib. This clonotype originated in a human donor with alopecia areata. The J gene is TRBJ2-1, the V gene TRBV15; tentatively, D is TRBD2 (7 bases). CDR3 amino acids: CATSRAGGSSYNEQFF. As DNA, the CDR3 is TGTGCCACCAGCAGAGCGGGGGGCAGCTCCTACAATGAGCAGTTCTTC.